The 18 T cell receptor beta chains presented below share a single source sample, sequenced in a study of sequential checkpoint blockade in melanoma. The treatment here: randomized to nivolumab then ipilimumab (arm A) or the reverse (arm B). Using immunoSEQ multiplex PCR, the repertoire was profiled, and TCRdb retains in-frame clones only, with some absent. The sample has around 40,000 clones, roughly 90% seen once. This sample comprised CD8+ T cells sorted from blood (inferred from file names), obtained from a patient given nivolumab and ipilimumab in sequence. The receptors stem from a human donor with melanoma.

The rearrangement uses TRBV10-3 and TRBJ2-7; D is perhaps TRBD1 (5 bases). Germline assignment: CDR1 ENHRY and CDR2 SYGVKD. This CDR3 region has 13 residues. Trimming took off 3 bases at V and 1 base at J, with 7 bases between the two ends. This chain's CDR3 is CAISEGHSYEQYV. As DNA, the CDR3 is TGTGCCATCAGTGAAGGACATTCCTACGAGCAGTACGTC.

The CDR3 nucleotides are TGTGCCAGCAGCTCGGACAGGGAATATAGCAATCAGCCCCAGCATTTT. This codes for CASSSDREYSNQPQHF. This sequence joins TRBV7-9 and TRBJ1-5, with TRBD1 matching 8 bases. Per the germline V gene, CDR1 is SEHNR and CDR2 is FQNEAQ (reference sequence). The J segment lost 0 bases and the V segment lost 4 bases, leaving 5 bases of the junction unmatched. This CDR3 is 16 amino acids long.

DNA for the CDR3: TGTGCCAGCAACGGACTAGCGGGAGAGTGGGAGACCCAGTACTTC. Translating gives CASNGLAGEWETQYF. This sequence joins TRBV6-1 and TRBJ2-5; 13 bases are shared with TRBD2. The V gene end was trimmed by 7 bases and the J gene end by 5 bases; junction bases not matched to a gene: 7. The germline gives CDR1 MNHNS, CDR2 SASEGT. The CDR3 is 15 residues long.

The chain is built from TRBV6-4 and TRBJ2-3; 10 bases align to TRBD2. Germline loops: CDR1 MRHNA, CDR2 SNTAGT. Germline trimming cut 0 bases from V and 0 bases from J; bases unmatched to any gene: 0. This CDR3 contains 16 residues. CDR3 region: CASSDSTSGSTDTQYF. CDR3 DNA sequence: TGTGCCAGCAGTGACTCGACTAGCGGGAGCACAGATACGCAGTATTTT.

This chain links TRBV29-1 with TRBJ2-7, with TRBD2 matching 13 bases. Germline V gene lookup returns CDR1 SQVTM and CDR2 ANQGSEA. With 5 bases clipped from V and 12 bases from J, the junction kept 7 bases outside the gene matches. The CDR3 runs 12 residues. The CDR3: CSVPGLAGEMYV. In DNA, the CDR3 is TGCAGCGTTCCCGGACTAGCGGGAGAAATGTACGTC.

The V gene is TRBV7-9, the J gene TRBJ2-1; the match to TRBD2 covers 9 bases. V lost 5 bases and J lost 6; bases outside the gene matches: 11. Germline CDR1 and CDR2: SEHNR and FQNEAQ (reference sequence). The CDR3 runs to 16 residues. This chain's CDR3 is CASSLRGTSLSNEQFF. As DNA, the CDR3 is TGTGCCAGCAGCCTGAGAGGGACTAGCCTGAGCAATGAGCAGTTCTTC. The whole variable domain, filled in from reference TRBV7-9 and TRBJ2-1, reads DTGVSQNPRHKITKRGQNVTFRCDPISEHNRLYWYRQTLGQGPEFLTYFQNEAQLEKSRLLSDRFSAERPKGSFSTLEIQRTEQGDSAMYLCASSLRGTSLSNEQFFGPGTRLTVL.

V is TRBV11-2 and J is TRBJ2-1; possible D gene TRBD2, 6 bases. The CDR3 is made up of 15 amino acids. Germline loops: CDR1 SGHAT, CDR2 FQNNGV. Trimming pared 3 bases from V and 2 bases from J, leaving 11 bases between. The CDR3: CASSLVGGPYNEQFF. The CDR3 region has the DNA TGTGCCAGCAGCTTGGTGGGAGGCCCCTACAATGAGCAGTTCTTC.

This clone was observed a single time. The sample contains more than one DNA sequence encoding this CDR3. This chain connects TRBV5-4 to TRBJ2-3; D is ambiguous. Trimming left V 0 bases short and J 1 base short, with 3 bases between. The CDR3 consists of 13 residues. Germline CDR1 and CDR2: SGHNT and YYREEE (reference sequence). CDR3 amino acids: CASSLAGTDTQYF. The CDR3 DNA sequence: TGTGCCAGCAGCTTGGCAGGCACAGATACGCAGTATTTT.

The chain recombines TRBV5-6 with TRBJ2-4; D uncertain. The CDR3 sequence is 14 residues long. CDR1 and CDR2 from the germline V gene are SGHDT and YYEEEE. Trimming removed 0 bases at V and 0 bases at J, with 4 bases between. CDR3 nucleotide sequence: TGTGCCAGCAGCTTGGGAGTAGCCAAAAACATTCAGTACTTC. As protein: CASSLGVAKNIQYF.

The CDR3 bases are TGTGCCAGCAGTTTCCTAAACAATGAGCAGTTCTTC. Its translation is CASSFLNNEQFF. The chain combines TRBV28 with TRBJ2-1; unclear D gene. V gave up 3 bases and J gave up 5 bases, with 5 bases separating them. The CDR3 runs to 12 residues. Per the germline V gene, CDR1 is MDHEN and CDR2 is SYDVKM.

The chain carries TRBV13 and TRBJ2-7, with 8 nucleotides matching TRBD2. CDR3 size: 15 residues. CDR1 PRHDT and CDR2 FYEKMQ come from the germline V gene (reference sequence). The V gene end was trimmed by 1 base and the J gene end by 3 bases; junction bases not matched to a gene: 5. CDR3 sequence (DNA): TGTGCCAGCAGCTTAGCGGGGGGGAGAAGCTACGAGCAGTACTTC. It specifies CASSLAGGRSYEQYF.

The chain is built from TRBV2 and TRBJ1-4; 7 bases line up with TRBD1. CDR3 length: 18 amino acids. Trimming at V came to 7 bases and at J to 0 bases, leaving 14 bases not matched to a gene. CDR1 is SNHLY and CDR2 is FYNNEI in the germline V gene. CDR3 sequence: CASMAWVGQTATNEKLFF. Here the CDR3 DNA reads TGTGCCAGCATGGCTTGGGTGGGACAGACTGCAACTAATGAAAAACTGTTTTTT.

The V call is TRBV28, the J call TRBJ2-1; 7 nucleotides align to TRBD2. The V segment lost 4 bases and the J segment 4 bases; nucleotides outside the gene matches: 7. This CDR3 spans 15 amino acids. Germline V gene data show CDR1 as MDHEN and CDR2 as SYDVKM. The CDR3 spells CASSWRGGPYNEQFF. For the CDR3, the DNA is TGTGCCAGCAGTTGGCGGGGAGGGCCATACAATGAGCAGTTCTTC.

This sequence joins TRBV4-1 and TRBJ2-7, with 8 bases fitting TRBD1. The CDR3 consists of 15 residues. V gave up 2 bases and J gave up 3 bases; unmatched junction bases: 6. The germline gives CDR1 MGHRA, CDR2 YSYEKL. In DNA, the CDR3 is TGCGCCAGCAGCCAAAGGAGACAGGGGAACTACGAGCAGTACTTC. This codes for CASSQRRQGNYEQYF.

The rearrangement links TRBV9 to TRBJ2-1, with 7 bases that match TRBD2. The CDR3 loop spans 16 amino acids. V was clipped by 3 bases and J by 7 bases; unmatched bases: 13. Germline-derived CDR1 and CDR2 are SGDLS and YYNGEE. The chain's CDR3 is CASSGDYQLLGNEQFF. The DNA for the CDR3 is TGTGCCAGCAGCGGGGACTACCAACTACTAGGGAATGAGCAGTTCTTC.

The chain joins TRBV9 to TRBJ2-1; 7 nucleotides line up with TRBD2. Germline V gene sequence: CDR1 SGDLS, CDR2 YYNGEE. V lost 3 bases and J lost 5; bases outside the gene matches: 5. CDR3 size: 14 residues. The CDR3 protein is CASSGTSGDNEQFF. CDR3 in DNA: TGTGCCAGCAGCGGGACTAGTGGGGACAATGAGCAGTTCTTC.

The CDR3, as DNA: TGCGCCAGCAGCCCTGGAGCAGGGGGCTACGAGCAGTACTTC. Its protein is CASSPGAGGYEQYF. The chain recombines TRBV4-1 with TRBJ2-7, with 7 bases identical to TRBD1. Germline loops: CDR1 MGHRA, CDR2 YSYEKL. The CDR3 consists of 14 residues. J gave up 3 bases and V 4 bases, and 6 bases lay outside the gene matches.

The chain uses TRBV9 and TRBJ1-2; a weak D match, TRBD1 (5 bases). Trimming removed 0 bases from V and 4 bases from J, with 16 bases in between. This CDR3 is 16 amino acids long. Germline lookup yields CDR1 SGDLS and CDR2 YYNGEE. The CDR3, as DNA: TGTGCCAGCAGCGTAGAGAAGGACACGCTGGCCTATGGCTACACCTTC. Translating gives CASSVEKDTLAYGYTF. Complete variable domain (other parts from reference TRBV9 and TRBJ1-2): DSGVTQTPKHLITATGQRVTLRCSPRSGDLSVYWYQQSLDQGLQFLIQYYNGEERAKGNILERFSAQQFPDLHSELNLSSLELGDSALYFCASSVEKDTLAYGYTFGSGTRLTVV.